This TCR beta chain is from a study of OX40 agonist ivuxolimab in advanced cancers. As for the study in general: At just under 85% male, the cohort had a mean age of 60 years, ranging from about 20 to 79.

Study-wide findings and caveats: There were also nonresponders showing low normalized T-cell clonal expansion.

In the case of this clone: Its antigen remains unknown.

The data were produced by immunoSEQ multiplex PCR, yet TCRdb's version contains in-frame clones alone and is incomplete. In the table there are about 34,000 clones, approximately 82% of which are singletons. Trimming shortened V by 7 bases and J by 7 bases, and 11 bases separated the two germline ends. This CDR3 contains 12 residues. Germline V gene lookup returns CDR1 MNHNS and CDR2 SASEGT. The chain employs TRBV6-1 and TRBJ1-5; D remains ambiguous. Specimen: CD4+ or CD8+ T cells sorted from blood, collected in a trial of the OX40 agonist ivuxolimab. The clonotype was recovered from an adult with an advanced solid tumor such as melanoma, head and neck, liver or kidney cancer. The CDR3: CASTGLGQPQHF. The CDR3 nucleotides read TGTGCCAGCACCGGTTTGGGGCAGCCCCAGCATTTT.